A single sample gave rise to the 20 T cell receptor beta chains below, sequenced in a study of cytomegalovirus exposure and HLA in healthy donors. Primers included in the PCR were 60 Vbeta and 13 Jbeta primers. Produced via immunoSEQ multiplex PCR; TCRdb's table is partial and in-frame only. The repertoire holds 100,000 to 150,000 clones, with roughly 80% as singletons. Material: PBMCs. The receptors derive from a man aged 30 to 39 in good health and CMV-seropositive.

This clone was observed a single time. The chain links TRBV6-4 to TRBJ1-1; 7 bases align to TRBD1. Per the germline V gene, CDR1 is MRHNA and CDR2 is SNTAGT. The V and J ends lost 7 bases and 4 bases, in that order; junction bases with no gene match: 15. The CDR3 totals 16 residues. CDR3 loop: CASTREAGGSSTEAFF. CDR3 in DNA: TGTGCCAGCACCCGCGAGGCAGGGGGATCGAGCACTGAAGCTTTCTTT.

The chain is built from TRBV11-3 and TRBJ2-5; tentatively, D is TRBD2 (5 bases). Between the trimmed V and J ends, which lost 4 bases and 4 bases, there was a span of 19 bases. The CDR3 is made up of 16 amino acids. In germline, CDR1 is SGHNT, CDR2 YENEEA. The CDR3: CASSSSFKGERETQYF. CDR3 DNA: TGTGCCAGCAGCTCGTCGTTCAAGGGAGAGAGAGAGACCCAGTACTTC.

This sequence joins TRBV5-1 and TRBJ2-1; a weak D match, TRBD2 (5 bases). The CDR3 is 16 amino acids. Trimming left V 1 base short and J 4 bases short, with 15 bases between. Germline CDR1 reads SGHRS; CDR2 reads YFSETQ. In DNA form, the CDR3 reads TGCGCCAGCAGCTTGAGGTTGGATAGCGAATACAATGAGCAGTTCTTC. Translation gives CASSLRLDSEYNEQFF.

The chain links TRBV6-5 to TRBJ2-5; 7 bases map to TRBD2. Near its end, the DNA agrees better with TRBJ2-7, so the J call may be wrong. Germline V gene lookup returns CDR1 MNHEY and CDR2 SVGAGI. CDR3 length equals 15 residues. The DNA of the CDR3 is TGTGCCAGCAGTCCTACTAGCGCCCGATCCTACGAGCAGTACTTC. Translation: CASSPTSARSYEQYF.

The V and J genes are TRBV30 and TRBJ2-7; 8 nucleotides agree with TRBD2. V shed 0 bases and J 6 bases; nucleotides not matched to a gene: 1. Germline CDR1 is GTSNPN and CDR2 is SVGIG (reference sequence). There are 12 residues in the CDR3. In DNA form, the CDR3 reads TGTGCCTGGAGTGTACGGGGGGGCGAGCAGTACTTC. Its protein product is CAWSVRGGEQYF.

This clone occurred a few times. CDR3: CAWANRGSYEQYF. CDR3 in DNA: TGTGCCTGGGCTAACCGCGGGAGCTACGAGCAGTACTTC. The J gene is TRBJ2-7, the V gene TRBV30; 7 bases agree with TRBD2. The CDR3 covers 13 residues. Germline V lookup: CDR1 GTSNPN, CDR2 SVGIG (reference sequence). With 5 bases clipped from V and 3 bases from J, the junction kept 7 bases outside the gene matches.

This CDR3 is CASSFGLAGSYEQYF. DNA of the CDR3: TGCGCCAGCAGCTTTGGACTAGCGGGCTCCTACGAGCAGTACTTC. The chain has TRBV5-1 and TRBJ2-7; 11 bases are a match to TRBD2. The CDR3 runs to 15 residues. From germline, CDR1 is SGHRS and CDR2 YFSETQ. V shed 2 bases and J 0 bases; nucleotides not matched to a gene: 1.

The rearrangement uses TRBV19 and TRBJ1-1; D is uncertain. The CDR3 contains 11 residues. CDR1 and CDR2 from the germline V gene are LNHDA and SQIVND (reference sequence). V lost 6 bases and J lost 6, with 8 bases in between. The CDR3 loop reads CASRWTSEAFF. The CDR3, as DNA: TGTGCCAGTAGATGGACTTCTGAAGCTTTCTTT. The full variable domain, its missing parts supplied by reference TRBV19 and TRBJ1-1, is DGGITQSPKYLFRKEGQNVTLSCEQNLNHDAMYWYRQDPGQGLRLIYYSQIVNDFQKGDIAEGYSVSREKKESFPLTVTSAQKNPTAFYLCASRWTSEAFFGQGTRLTVV.

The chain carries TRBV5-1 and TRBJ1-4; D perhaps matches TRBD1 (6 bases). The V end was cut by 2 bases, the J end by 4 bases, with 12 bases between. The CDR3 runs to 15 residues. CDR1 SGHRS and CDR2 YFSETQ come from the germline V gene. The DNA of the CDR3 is TGCGCCAGCAGCTTAGAGGGGACAAATAATGAAAAACTGTTTTTT. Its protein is CASSLEGTNNEKLFF.

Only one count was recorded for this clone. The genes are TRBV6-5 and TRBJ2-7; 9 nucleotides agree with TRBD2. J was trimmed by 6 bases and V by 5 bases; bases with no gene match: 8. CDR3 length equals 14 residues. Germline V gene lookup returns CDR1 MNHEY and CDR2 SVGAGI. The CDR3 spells CASSPLAGVGEQYF. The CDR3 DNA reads TGTGCCAGCAGTCCGTTAGCGGGAGTTGGCGAGCAGTACTTC.

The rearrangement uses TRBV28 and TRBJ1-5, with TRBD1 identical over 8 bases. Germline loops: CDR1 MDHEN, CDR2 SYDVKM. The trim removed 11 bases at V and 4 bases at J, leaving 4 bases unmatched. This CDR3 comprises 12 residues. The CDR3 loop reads CAGGQGNQPQHF. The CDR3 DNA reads TGTGCCGGTGGACAGGGAAATCAGCCCCAGCATTTT. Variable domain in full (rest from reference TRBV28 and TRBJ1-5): DVKVTQSSRYLVKRTGEKVFLECVQDMDHENMFWYRQDPGLGLRLIYFSYDVKMKEKGDIPEGYSVSREKKERFSLILESASTNQTSMYLCAGGQGNQPQHFGDGTRLSIL.

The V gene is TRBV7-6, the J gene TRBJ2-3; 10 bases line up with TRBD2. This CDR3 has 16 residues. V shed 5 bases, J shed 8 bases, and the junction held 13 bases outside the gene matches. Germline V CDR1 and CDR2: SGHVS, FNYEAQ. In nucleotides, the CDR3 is TGTGCCAGCAGCGGGCCTAGCGGGAGAGGTAGGGGTACGCAGTATTTT. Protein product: CASSGPSGRGRGTQYF.

Here the CDR3 reads CASSVHSSGANVLTF. The DNA of the CDR3 is TGTGCCAGCAGTGTTCATAGCTCTGGGGCCAACGTCCTGACTTTC. This chain uses TRBV6-4 with TRBJ2-6; D uncertain. The V gene lost 4 bases and the J gene lost 0 bases, with 7 bases spanning the gap. The CDR3 loop spans 15 amino acids. CDR1 and CDR2 from the germline V gene are MRHNA and SNTAGT.

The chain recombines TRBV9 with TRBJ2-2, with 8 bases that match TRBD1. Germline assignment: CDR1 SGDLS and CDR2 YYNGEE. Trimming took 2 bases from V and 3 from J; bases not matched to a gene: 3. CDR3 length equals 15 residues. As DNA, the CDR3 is TGTGCCAGCAGCGTTCCAGGGGGCCACACCGGGGAGCTGTTTTTT. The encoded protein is CASSVPGGHTGELFF.

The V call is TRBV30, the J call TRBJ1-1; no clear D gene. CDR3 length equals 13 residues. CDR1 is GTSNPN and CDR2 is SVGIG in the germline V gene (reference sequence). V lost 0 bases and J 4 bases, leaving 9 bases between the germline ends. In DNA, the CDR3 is TGTGCCTGGAGTGTAGACGGGAGCACTGAAGCTTTCTTT. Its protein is CAWSVDGSTEAFF.

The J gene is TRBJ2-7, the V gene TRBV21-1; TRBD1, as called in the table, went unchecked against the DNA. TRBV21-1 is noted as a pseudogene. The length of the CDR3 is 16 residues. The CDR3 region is CASSKVDRLSSYEQYF. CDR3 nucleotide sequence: TGTGCCAGCAGCAAAGTCGACAGACTCTCATCCTACGAGCAGTACTTC.

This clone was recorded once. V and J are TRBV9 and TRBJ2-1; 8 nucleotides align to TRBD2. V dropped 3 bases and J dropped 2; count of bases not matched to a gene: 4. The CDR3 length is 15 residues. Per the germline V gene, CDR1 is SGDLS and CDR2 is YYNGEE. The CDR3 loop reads CASSESGSTYNEQFF. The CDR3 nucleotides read TGTGCCAGCAGCGAGAGCGGGAGCACCTACAATGAGCAGTTCTTC.

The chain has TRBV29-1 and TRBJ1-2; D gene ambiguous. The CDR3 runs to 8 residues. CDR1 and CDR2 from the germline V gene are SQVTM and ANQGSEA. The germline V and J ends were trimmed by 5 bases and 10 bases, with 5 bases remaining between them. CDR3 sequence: CSVPPYTF. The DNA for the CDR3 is TGCAGCGTTCCTCCCTACACCTTC.

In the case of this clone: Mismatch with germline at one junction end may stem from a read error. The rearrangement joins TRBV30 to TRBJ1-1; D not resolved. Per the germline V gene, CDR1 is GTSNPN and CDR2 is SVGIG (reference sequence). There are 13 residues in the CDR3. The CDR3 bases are TGTGCCCGGAGTCTGGGAGGGAACACTGAAGCTTTCTTT. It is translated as CARSLGGNTEAFF.

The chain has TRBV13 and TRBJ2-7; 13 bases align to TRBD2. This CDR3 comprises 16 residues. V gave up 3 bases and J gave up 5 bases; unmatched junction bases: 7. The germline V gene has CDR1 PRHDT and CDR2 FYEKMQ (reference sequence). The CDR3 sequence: CASSFSGLAGDNEQYF. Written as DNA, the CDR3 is TGTGCCAGCAGCTTCTCCGGACTAGCGGGAGACAACGAGCAGTACTTC. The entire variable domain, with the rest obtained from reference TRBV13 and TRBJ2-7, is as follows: AAGVIQSPRHLIKEKRETATLKCYPIPRHDTVYWYQQGPGQDPQFLISFYEKMQSDKGSIPDRFSAQQFSDYHSELNMSSLELGDSALYFCASSFSGLAGDNEQYFGPGTRLTVT.